These T cell receptor beta chains were read from a single sample in a study of identical twins. TCRdb itself ran the 5' RACE reads through MiXCR, one entry per CDR3 protein. The repertoire includes approximately 600,000 distinct CDR3 sequences, around 7.5% of them detected once, and approximately 1.5% sits in the top ten. The data also belong to a second study, concerning yellow fever vaccine responses in identical twins.

The sample consisted of PBMCs. These receptors originate from a woman aged 18-29 years in good health. CDR3s leave out the opening cysteine and the closing phenylalanine or tryptophan.

CDR3	J	V
ASSLDHRGLSNYGYT	TRBJ1-2	TRBV11-2
SAREFPGLRGTEAF	TRBJ1-1	TRBV20-1
ASKKIQGTNQPQH	TRBJ1-5	TRBV6-2/TRBV6-3
ASSLESRVFGEQF	TRBJ2-1	TRBV12-3/TRBV12-4
ASSSDHEQF	TRBJ2-1	TRBV5-6
ASGLPIRELADSDTQY	TRBJ2-3	TRBV12-5
ASRVFRTGELF	TRBJ2-2	TRBV12-3/TRBV12-4
SARDKGVQETQY	TRBJ2-5	TRBV20-1
ASSTRQGSYNEQF	TRBJ2-1	TRBV6-1
ASSAEGSGTYNEQF	TRBJ2-1	TRBV12-3/TRBV12-4
ASSQATGNQPQH	TRBJ1-5	TRBV4-2
SAAGQGLDTQY	TRBJ2-3	TRBV20-1
ASSLVGGQKTQY	TRBJ2-5	TRBV12-3/TRBV12-4
ASSLALGDSGNTIY	TRBJ1-3	TRBV12-3/TRBV12-4
AISGAGGPGDTQY	TRBJ2-3	TRBV10-3
ASSSTGGASYNEQF	TRBJ2-1	TRBV7-9
ASSLAGRETQY	TRBJ2-5	TRBV5-1
ASSHNGRTNTGELF	TRBJ2-2	TRBV21-1
ATSDFGQGHEETQY	TRBJ2-5	TRBV24-1
ATSTTNEQF	TRBJ2-1	TRBV15
ATSRGTETQY	TRBJ2-5	TRBV15
ASSEATDRGGGNTIY	TRBJ1-3	TRBV2
ASSWTQTDYGYT	TRBJ1-2	TRBV5-1
ASSSGAGDNEQF	TRBJ2-1	TRBV5-1
ASSLAGTKNIQY	TRBJ2-4	TRBV5-1
ASSSEAGGLSGELF	TRBJ2-2	TRBV12-3/TRBV12-4
ASSLDGIPNTEAF	TRBJ1-1	TRBV5-1
ASSLGQLLYEQY	TRBJ2-7	TRBV2
AISEPGGTSGNEQF	TRBJ2-1	TRBV10-3
ASRKTGTLGNQPQH	TRBJ1-5	TRBV12-3/TRBV12-4
ASRGDNSYEQY	TRBJ2-7	TRBV5-1
ASSASTSVHYEQY	TRBJ2-7	TRBV12-3/TRBV12-4
SAAALITGRMVYEQY	TRBJ2-7	TRBV20-1
ASSDGPNNEQF	TRBJ2-1	TRBV7-6
ASSGRTGGYEQY	TRBJ2-7	TRBV2
ASSTRLAGRNEQF	TRBJ2-1	TRBV7-2
ASSSRAGVYDNEQF	TRBJ2-1	TRBV27
ASSNRQGTNTEAF	TRBJ1-1	TRBV5-1
ASSRIFSGNGPLNEQF	TRBJ2-1	TRBV3-1
ATGGDRNSPLH	TRBJ1-6	TRBV15
SARDARHDEKLF	TRBJ1-4	TRBV20-1
ASSFDRVGNYGYT	TRBJ1-2	TRBV5-5
ASSLATGFSAQPQH	TRBJ1-5	TRBV11-1
ASSSASGRLPSETQY	TRBJ2-5	TRBV11-3
SASPASGQQETQY	TRBJ2-5	TRBV20-1
ASSLVAGGPDEQF	TRBJ2-1	TRBV5-1
ASSYEGGGYGYT	TRBJ1-2	TRBV12-3/TRBV12-4
ASRTTGTGANVLT	TRBJ2-6	TRBV14
SVVTGGGNTEAF	TRBJ1-1	TRBV29-1
ASSVQGSYNEQF	TRBJ2-1	TRBV11-2
ASSRRTSGSADTQY	TRBJ2-3	TRBV5-1
ASRDRLRNTIY	TRBJ1-3	TRBV7-8
AISESSTETQY	TRBJ2-5	TRBV10-3
ASSLASTWDDYEQY	TRBJ2-7	TRBV5-1
ASSSEETGVYNEQF	TRBJ2-1	TRBV7-2
ASSPPGGSPNEKLF	TRBJ1-4	TRBV18
ASSSQGPNSYEQY	TRBJ2-7	TRBV12-3/TRBV12-4